The 18 T cell receptor beta chains below were found in one sample sequenced in a study of technical replicates of blood from a few donors. Sequencing used immunoSEQ multiplex PCR; TCRdb keeps in-frame clones, though not all of them. This table has more than 80,000 clones, approximately 97% appearing once. The sequenced sample consisted of T cells isolated from PBMCs. The source of these receptors is a human donor in good health.

J is TRBJ1-1 and V is TRBV28, with D possibly TRBD1 on 5 matching bases. V gave up 4 bases and J gave up 6 bases, with 9 bases separating them. This CDR3 comprises 12 residues. CDR1 is MDHEN and CDR2 is SYDVKM in the germline V gene. The CDR3 nucleotides are TGTGCCAGCAGTTCCAGGGCATCTGAAGCTTTCTTT. Protein sequence: CASSSRASEAFF. Full variable domain (rest looked up from reference TRBV28 and TRBJ1-1): DVKVTQSSRYLVKRTGEKVFLECVQDMDHENMFWYRQDPGLGLRLIYFSYDVKMKEKGDIPEGYSVSREKKERFSLILESASTNQTSMYLCASSSRASEAFFGQGTRLTVV.

CDR3 amino acids: CASSQAGTGSYTF. Here the CDR3 DNA reads TGTGCCAGCAGCCAAGCCGGGACTGGCAGCTACACCTTC. The V gene is TRBV4-2, the J gene TRBJ1-2, with D perhaps matching TRBD1 (5 bases). Germline assignment: CDR1 LGHNA and CDR2 YNFKEQ. The CDR3 consists of 13 residues. Trimming pared 1 base from V and 9 bases from J, leaving 12 bases between.

V gene TRBV11-2 combines with J gene TRBJ1-3; no clear D gene. This CDR3 contains 17 residues. Germline loops: CDR1 SGHAT, CDR2 FQNNGV. V was shortened by 0 bases and J by 3 bases, with 15 bases between the two germline ends. CDR3 loop: CASSLDLGPGIGNTIYF. The CDR3 nucleotides read TGTGCCAGCAGCTTAGATCTGGGCCCGGGGATTGGAAACACCATATATTTT.

The rearrangement links TRBV5-4 to TRBJ1-1; no definite D call. In germline, CDR1 is SGHNT, CDR2 YYREEE (reference sequence). This CDR3 has 13 residues. Trimming cost V 0 bases and J 2 bases, with 5 bases left between them. CDR3 in DNA: TGTGCCAGCAGCTTGGATATTAACACTGAAGCTTTCTTT. Protein: CASSLDINTEAFF.

The rearrangement uses TRBV5-1 and TRBJ2-2; 9 nucleotides align to TRBD2. With V trimmed by 0 bases and J by 6 bases, 3 bases remained unmatched. CDR1 is SGHRS and CDR2 is YFSETQ in the germline V gene. This CDR3 comprises 15 residues. The CDR3 bases are TGCGCCAGCAGCTTGGAGGTAGCGGGAGCCGGGGAGCTGTTTTTT. The encoded protein is CASSLEVAGAGELFF. Based on the CDR3 plus reference TRBV5-1 and TRBJ2-2, the full variable domain is KAGVTQTPRYLIKTRGQQVTLSCSPISGHRSVSWYQQTPGQGLQFLFEYFSETQRNKGNFPGRFSGRQFSNSRSEMNVSTLELGDSALYLCASSLEVAGAGELFFGEGSRLTVL.

The V and J genes are TRBV5-5 and TRBJ2-1; 10 bases map to TRBD2. The V segment lost 2 bases and the J segment 6 bases; nucleotides outside the gene matches: 11. The CDR3 runs 17 residues. Germline loops: CDR1 SGHKS, CDR2 YYEKEE (reference sequence). The DNA for the CDR3 is TGTGCCAGCAGCTTTTTAATGCGACTAGCGGGTATCAATGAGCAGTTCTTC. It is translated as CASSFLMRLAGINEQFF.

The J gene is TRBJ2-3, the V gene TRBV5-1, with TRBD2 as a possible D gene (5 bases). CDR1 SGHRS and CDR2 YFSETQ come from the germline V gene. Trimming removed 0 bases at V and 2 bases at J, with 7 bases between. The CDR3 extends over 14 amino acids. The CDR3 loop reads CASSLGSATDTQYF. The CDR3 DNA reads TGCGCCAGCAGCTTGGGTAGCGCCACAGATACGCAGTATTTT.

The chain uses TRBV6-5 and TRBJ1-5, with TRBD1 matching over 10 bases. Germline lookup yields CDR1 MNHEY and CDR2 SVGAGI. The CDR3 consists of 14 residues. The V segment lost 2 bases and the J segment 6 bases; nucleotides outside the gene matches: 1. The CDR3 reads CASSYRDRGQPQHF. The CDR3 DNA is TGTGCCAGCAGTTACCGGGACAGGGGTCAGCCCCAGCATTTT.

This chain links TRBV19 with TRBJ2-5; 16 positions match TRBD2. The germline CDR1 and CDR2 sequences are LNHDA and SQIVND (reference sequence). J gave up 4 bases and V 3 bases, and 2 bases lay outside the gene matches. The CDR3 runs 16 residues. CDR3 coding DNA: TGTGCCAGTAGTATCGGGACTAGCGGGAGGGGAGAGACCCAGTACTTC. Amino acids: CASSIGTSGRGETQYF.

This chain links TRBV6-5 with TRBJ2-7; TRBD1 might be the D (5 bases). The CDR3 totals 13 residues. Trimming removed 2 bases at V and 5 bases at J, with 10 bases between. Per germline, CDR1 MNHEY and CDR2 SVGAGI. Written as DNA, the CDR3 is TGTGCCAGCAGTTACAGGGGTGGCAACGAGCAGTACTTC. Its translation is CASSYRGGNEQYF.

The V call is TRBV9, the J call TRBJ1-1; D gene ambiguous. CDR3 size: 12 residues. Germline V CDR1 and CDR2: SGDLS, YYNGEE. V was clipped by 3 bases and J by 6 bases, with 9 bases between them. The CDR3: CASSGGSAEAFF. As DNA, the CDR3 is TGTGCCAGCAGCGGAGGGAGCGCTGAAGCTTTCTTT. Full variable domain (missing parts from reference TRBV9 and TRBJ1-1): DSGVTQTPKHLITATGQRVTLRCSPRSGDLSVYWYQQSLDQGLQFLIQYYNGEERAKGNILERFSAQQFPDLHSELNLSSLELGDSALYFCASSGGSAEAFFGQGTRLTVV.

The CDR3 spells CASSRQGDYGYTF. The CDR3 region has the DNA TGTGCCAGCAGCAGACAGGGTGACTATGGCTACACCTTC. The chain joins TRBV21-1 to TRBJ1-2; the table's D call, TRBD1, was not checked against the DNA. TRBV21-1 is listed as a pseudogene. CDR3 size: 13 residues.

J is TRBJ2-5 and V is TRBV11-3; 7 bases are shared with TRBD1. V trimming: 5 bases; J trimming: 5 bases; junction bases outside the gene matches: 5. Per the germline V gene, CDR1 is SGHNT and CDR2 is YENEEA. The CDR3 length is 13 residues. The chain's CDR3 is CASSRTGQETQYF. Written as DNA, the CDR3 is TGTGCCAGCAGCCGGACAGGTCAGGAGACCCAGTACTTC.

The gene calls are TRBV30 and TRBJ2-1, with D possibly being TRBD2 (5 bases). This CDR3 region has 16 residues. Trimming shortened V by 0 bases and J by 5 bases, and 17 bases separated the two germline ends. Germline V lookup: CDR1 GTSNPN, CDR2 SVGIG (reference sequence). For the CDR3, the DNA is TGTGCCTGGAGTGTAAATGGACTCTTAGAAAACAATGAGCAGTTCTTC. Its translation: CAWSVNGLLENNEQFF.

For this clone: This specimen includes other DNA sequences encoding the same CDR3. The chain joins TRBV6-5 to TRBJ2-7; 7 nucleotides agree with TRBD1. There are 12 residues in the CDR3. V trimming: 6 bases; J trimming: 7 bases; junction bases outside the gene matches: 6. Germline CDR1 reads MNHEY; CDR2 reads SVGAGI. DNA of the CDR3: TGTGCCAGCAGCAGGACAGGTTATGAGCAGTACTTC. Its protein is CASSRTGYEQYF.

This clone was seen only a few times. The V call is TRBV2, the J call TRBJ2-2, with a weak D call TRBD1 (6 bases). The CDR3 loop spans 13 amino acids. Germline V gene lookup returns CDR1 SNHLY and CDR2 FYNNEI. V shed 4 bases and J shed 9 bases, with 12 bases lying between them. CDR3: CASSANGQRELFF. DNA for the CDR3: TGTGCCAGCAGTGCGAACGGACAGAGGGAGCTGTTTTTT.

This clone was detected a few times. The chain recombines TRBV7-9 with TRBJ1-5, with D possibly matching TRBD1 (6 bases). Germline-derived CDR1 and CDR2 are SEHNR and FQNEAQ (reference sequence). The CDR3 totals 17 residues. The germline V and J ends were trimmed by 5 bases and 3 bases, with 20 bases remaining between them. The CDR3 region is CASSAFTGPRANQPQHF. Here the CDR3 DNA reads TGTGCCAGCAGCGCCTTCACAGGGCCTAGGGCCAATCAGCCCCAGCATTTT. The full variable domain, with the rest looked up from reference TRBV7-9 and TRBJ1-5, is DTGVSQNPRHKITKRGQNVTFRCDPISEHNRLYWYRQTLGQGPEFLTYFQNEAQLEKSRLLSDRFSAERPKGSFSTLEIQRTEQGDSAMYLCASSAFTGPRANQPQHFGDGTRLSIL.

The chain carries TRBV14 and TRBJ1-2; a weak D match, TRBD1 (6 bases). The CDR3 has 14 amino acids. V was cut by 5 bases and J by 4 bases, with 14 bases left in between. CDR1 is SGHDN, CDR2 FVKESK, per germline. Here the CDR3 reads CASSYGDKFYGYTF. The CDR3 DNA sequence: TGTGCCAGCAGCTACGGGGACAAGTTCTATGGCTACACCTTC.